A selection of T cell receptor beta chains follows, all from one sample in a study of control samples from healthy donors and cancer patients. TCRdb keeps only in-frame clones here, not all; method: immunoSEQ multiplex PCR. The table shows about 120,000 clones, with roughly 88% occurring only once. The sequenced sample consisted of blood. Receptors were obtained from a man aged 35-49 years in good health. Both conserved end residues are trimmed from each CDR3. Each record gives: CDR3 protein, V gene.

CDR3 protein: SARQGNGYT
V gene: TRBV20-1

CDR3 protein: ASSLTGPTQAF
V gene: TRBV7-9

CDR3 protein: ASSKDANSPLH
V gene: TRBV9

CDR3 protein: ASNPQGAVGSPLH
V gene: TRBV9

CDR3 protein: ASSQSFGGMNTEAF
V gene: TRBV4-1

CDR3 protein: ASSLVQGSGNTIY
V gene: TRBV11-2

CDR3 protein: ASSERGQVNSPLH
V gene: TRBV2

CDR3 protein: ASTLTGTGGAEAF
V gene: TRBV2

CDR3 protein: ASSLRWEVTDTQY
V gene: TRBV11-3

CDR3 protein: ASSTPGTGSQETQY
V gene: TRBV6-2/TRBV6-3

CDR3 protein: ASGSTARGNQPQH
V gene: TRBV2

CDR3 protein: AWSDSNQPQH
V gene: TRBV30